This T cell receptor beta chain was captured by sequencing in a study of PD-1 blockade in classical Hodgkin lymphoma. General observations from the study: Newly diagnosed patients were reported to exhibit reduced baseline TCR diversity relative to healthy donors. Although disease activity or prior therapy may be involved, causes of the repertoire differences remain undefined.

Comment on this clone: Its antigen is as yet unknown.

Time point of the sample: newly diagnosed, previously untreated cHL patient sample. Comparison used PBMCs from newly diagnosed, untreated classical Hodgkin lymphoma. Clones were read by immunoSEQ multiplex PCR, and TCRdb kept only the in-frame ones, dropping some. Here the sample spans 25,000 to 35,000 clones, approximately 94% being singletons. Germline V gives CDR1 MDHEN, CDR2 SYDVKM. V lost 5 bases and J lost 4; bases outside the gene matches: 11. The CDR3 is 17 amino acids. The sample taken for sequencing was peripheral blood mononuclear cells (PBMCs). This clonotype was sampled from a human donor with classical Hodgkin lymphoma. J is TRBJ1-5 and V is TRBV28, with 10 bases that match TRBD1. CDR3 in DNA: TGTGCCAGCAGTACCCATCGACAGGGGGCACGGAATCAGCCCCAGCATTTT. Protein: CASSTHRQGARNQPQHF.